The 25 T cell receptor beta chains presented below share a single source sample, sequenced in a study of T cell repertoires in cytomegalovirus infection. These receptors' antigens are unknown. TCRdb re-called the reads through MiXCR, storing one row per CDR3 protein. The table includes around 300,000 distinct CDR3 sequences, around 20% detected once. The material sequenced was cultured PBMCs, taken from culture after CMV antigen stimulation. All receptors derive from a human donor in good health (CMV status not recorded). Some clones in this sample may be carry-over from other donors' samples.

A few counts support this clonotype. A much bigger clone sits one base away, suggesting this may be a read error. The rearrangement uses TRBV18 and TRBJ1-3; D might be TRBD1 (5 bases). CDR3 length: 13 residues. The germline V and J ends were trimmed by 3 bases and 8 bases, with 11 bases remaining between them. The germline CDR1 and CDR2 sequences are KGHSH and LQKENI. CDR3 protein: CASSPQGTDTIYF. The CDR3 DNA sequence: TGTGCCAGCTCACCGCAGGGAACGGACACCATATATTTT.

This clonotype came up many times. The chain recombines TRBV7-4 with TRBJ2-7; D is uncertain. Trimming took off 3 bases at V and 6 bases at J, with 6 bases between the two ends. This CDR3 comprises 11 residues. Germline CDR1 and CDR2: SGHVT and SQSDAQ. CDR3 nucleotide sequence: TGTGCCAGCAGCTTTCCTAGCGAGCAGTACGTC. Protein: CASSFPSEQYV.

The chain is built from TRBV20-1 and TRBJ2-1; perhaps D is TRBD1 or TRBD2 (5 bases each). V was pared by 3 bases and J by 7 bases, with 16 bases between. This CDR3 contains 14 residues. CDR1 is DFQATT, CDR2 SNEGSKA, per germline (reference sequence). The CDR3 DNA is TGCAGTGCTAGGGCTCGGGGCCTGGGGAATGAGCAGTTCTTC. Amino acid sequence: CSARARGLGNEQFF.

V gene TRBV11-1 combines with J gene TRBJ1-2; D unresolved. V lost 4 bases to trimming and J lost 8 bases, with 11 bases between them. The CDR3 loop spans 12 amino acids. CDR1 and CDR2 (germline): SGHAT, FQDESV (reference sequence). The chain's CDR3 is CASSYGVTGYTF. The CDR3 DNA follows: TGTGCCAGCAGCTATGGGGTTACGGGCTACACCTTC. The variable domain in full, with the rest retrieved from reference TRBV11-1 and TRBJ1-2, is EAEVAQSPRYKITEKSQAVAFWCDPISGHATLYWYRQILGQGPELLVQFQDESVVDDSQLPKDRFSAERLKGVDSTLKIQPAELGDSAMYLCASSYGVTGYTFGSGTRLTVV.

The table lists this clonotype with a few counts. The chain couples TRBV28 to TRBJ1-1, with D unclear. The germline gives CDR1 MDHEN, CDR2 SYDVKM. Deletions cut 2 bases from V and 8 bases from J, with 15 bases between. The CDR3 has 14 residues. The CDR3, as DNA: TGTGCCAGCAGTTTACCGCTCATGGTGGGCGAAGCTTTCTTT. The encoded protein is CASSLPLMVGEAFF.

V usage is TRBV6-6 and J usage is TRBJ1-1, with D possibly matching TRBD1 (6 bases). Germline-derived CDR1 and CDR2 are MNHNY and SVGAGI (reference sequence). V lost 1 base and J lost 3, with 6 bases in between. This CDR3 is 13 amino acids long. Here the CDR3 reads CASSYYRDTEAFF. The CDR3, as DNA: TGTGCCAGCAGTTACTACAGGGACACTGAAGCTTTCTTT.

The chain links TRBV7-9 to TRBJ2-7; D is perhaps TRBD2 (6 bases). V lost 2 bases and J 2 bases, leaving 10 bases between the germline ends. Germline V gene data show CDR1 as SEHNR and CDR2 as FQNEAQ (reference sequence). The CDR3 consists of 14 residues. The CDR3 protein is CASSLMEGTYEQYV. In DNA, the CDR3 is TGTGCCAGCAGCTTAATGGAGGGTACCTACGAGCAGTACGTC.

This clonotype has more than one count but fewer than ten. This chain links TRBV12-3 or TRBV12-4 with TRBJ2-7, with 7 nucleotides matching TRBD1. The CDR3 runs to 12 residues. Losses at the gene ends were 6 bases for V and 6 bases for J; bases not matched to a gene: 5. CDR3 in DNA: TGTGCCAGCAGGACGGGACAGTCCGAGCAGTACTTC. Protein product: CASRTGQSEQYF.

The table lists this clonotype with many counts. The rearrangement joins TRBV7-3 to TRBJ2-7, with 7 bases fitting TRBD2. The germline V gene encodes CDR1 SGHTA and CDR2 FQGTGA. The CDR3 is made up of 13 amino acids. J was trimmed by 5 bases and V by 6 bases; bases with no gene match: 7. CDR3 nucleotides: TGTGCCAGCAGGTTCGCGGGAGCCAACGAGCAGTACTTC. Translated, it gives CASRFAGANEQYF.

The CDR3 sequence: CASSQDARRDTQYF. The DNA for the CDR3 is TGCGCCAGCAGCCAAGACGCTAGGCGGGATACGCAGTATTTT. The chain employs TRBV4-3 and TRBJ2-3; no clear D. Germline V gene sequence: CDR1 LGHNA, CDR2 YSLEER. This CDR3 spans 14 amino acids. Trimming took 0 bases from V and 6 from J, leaving 10 bases between them.

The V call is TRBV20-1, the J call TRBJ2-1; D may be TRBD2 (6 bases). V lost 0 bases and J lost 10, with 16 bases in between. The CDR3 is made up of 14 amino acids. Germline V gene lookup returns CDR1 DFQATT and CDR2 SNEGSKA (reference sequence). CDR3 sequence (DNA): TGCAGTGCTAGAGATAGCGCTAGCGAACGGGAGCAGTTCTTC. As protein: CSARDSASEREQFF.

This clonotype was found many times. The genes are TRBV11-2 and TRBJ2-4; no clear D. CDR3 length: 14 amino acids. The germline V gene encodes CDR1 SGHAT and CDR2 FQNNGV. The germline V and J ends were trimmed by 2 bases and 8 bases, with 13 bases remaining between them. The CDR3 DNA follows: TGTGCCAGCAGCTTACAACTCGGATCTTACATTCAGTACTTC. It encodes CASSLQLGSYIQYF.

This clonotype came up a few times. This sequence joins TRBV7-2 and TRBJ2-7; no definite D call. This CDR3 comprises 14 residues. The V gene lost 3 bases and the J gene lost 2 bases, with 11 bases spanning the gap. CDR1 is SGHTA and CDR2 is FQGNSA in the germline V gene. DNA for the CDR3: TGTGCCAGCAGCTTTCGACATGGAACCTACGAGCAGTACTTC. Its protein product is CASSFRHGTYEQYF.

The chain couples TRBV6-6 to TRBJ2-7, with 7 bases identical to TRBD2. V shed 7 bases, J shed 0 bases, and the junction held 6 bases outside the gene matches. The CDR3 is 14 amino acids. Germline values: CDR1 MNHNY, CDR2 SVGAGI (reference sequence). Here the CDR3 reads CASKDGGSSYEQYV. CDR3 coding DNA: TGTGCCAGCAAGGACGGCGGGAGCTCCTACGAGCAGTACGTC.

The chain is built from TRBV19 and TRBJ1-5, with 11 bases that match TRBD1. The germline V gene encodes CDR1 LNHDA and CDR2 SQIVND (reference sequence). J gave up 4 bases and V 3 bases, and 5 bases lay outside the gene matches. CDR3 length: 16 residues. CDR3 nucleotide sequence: TGTGCCAGTAGTATTGGGACAGGGGGAAGTAATCAGCCCCAGCATTTT. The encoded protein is CASSIGTGGSNQPQHF.

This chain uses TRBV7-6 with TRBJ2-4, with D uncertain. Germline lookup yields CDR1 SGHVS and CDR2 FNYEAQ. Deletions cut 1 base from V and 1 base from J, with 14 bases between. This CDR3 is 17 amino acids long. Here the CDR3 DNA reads TGTGCCAGCAGCTTAGGGTCTGGGGTCGGGGCCAAAAACATTCAGTACTTC. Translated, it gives CASSLGSGVGAKNIQYF. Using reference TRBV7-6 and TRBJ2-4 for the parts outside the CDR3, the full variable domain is GAGVSQSPRYKVTKRGQDVALRCDPISGHVSLYWYRQALGQGPEFLTYFNYEAQQDKSGLPNDRFSAERPEGSISTLTIQRTEQRDSAMYRCASSLGSGVGAKNIQYFGAGTRLSVL.

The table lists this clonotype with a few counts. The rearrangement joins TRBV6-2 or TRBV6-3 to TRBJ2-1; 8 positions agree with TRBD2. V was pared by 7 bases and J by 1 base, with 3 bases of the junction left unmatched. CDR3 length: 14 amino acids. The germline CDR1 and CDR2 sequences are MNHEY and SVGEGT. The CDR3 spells CASKAGASYNEQFF. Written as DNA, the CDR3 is TGTGCCAGCAAAGCGGGAGCGTCCTACAATGAGCAGTTCTTC.

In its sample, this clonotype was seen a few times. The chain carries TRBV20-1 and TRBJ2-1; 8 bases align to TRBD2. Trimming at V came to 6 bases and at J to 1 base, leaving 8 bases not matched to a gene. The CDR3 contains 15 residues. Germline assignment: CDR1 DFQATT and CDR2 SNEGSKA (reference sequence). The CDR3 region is CSANPAGASYNEQFF. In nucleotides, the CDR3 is TGCAGTGCGAATCCAGCGGGAGCGTCCTACAATGAGCAGTTCTTC.

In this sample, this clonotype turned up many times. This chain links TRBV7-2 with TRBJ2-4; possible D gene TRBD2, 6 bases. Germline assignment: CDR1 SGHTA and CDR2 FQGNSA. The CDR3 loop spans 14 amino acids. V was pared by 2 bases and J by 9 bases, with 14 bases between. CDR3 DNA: TGTGCCAGCAGCTTACGGGGGAGAAGCGGCATTCAGTACTTC. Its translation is CASSLRGRSGIQYF.

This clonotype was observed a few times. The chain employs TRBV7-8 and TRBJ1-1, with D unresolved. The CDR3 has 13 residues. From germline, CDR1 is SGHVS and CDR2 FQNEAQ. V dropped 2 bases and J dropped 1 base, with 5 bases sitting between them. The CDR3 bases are TGTGCCAGCAGCTTACAGCCGAACACTGAAGCTTTCTTT. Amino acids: CASSLQPNTEAFF.

This chain's CDR3 is CASSQAPGLYTQYF. The DNA of the CDR3 is TGCGCCAGCAGCCAGGCACCGGGACTGTATACGCAGTATTTT. The chain couples TRBV4-3 to TRBJ2-3; D possibly corresponds to TRBD2 (6 bases). There are 14 residues in the CDR3. Between the trimmed V and J ends, which lost 3 bases and 7 bases, there was a span of 14 bases. Germline lookup yields CDR1 LGHNA and CDR2 YSLEER.

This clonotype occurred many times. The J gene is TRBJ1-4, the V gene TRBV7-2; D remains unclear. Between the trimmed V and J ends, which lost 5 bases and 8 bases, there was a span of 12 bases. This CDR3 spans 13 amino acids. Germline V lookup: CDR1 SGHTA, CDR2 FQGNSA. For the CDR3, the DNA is TGTGCCAGCAGCGCCCGCCACCGGGAAAAACTGTTTTTT. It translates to CASSARHREKLFF.

CDR3 bases: TGTGCCAGCAGTTTGGAGGGTGTGACAGGTCTATATAGCACAGATACGCAGTATTTT. Its protein is CASSLEGVTGLYSTDTQYF. The chain has TRBV28 and TRBJ2-3; D possibly matches TRBD1 or TRBD2 (6 bases each). Germline CDR1 is MDHEN and CDR2 is SYDVKM. V lost 3 bases and J 0 bases, leaving 22 bases between the germline ends. CDR3 length: 19 amino acids. The full variable domain, rest sourced from reference TRBV28 and TRBJ2-3, is DVKVTQSSRYLVKRTGEKVFLECVQDMDHENMFWYRQDPGLGLRLIYFSYDVKMKEKGDIPEGYSVSREKKERFSLILESASTNQTSMYLCASSLEGVTGLYSTDTQYFGPGTRLTVL.

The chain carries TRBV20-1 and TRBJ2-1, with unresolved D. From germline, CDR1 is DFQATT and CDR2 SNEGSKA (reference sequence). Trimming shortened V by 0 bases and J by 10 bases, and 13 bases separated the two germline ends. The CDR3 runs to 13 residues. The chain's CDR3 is CSARELGRREQFF. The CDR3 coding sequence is TGCAGTGCTAGAGAGCTGGGCAGAAGGGAGCAGTTCTTC.

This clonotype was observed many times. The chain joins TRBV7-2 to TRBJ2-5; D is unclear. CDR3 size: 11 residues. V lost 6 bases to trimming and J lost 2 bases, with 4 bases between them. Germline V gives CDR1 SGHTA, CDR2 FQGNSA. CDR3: CASSPQETQYF. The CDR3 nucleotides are TGTGCCAGCAGTCCTCAAGAGACCCAGTACTTC.